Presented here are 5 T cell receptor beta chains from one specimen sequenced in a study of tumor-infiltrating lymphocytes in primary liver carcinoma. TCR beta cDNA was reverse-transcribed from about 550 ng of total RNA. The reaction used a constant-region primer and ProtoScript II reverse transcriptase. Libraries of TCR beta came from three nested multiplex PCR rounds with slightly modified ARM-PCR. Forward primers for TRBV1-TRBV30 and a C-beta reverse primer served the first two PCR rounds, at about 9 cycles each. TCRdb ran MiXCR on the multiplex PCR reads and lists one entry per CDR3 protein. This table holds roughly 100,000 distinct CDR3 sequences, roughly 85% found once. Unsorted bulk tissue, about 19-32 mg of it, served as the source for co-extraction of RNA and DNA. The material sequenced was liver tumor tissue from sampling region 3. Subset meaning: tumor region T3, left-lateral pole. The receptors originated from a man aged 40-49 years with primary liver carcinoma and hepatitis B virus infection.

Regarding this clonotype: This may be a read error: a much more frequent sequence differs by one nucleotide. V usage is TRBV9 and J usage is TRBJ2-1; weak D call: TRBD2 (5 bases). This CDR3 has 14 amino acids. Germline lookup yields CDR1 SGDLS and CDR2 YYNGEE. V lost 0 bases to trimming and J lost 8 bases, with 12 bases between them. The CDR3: CASSVGTRAHEQFF. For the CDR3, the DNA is TGTGCCAGCAGCGTAGGGACTCGAGCCCATGAGCAGTTCTTC. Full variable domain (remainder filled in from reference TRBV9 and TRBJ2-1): DSGVTQTPKHLITATGQRVTLRCSPRSGDLSVYWYQQSLDQGLQFLIQYYNGEERAKGNILERFSAQQFPDLHSELNLSSLELGDSALYFCASSVGTRAHEQFFGPGTRLTVL.

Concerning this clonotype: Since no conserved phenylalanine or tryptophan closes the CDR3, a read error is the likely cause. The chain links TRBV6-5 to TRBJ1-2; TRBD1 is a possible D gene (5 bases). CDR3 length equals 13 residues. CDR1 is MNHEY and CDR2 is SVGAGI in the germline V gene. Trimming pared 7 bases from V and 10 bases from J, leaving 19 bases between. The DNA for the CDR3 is TGTGCCAGCACCCCGAGGGGCGAGGGTGACTACACCTTA. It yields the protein CASTPRGEGDYTL.

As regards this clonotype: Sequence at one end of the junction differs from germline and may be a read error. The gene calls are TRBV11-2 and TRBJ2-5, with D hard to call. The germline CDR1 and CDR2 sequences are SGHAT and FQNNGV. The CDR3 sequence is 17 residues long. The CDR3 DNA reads TGTGTCAGCAGTCCCACGGGCCAGCAGATGGGGAAAGAGACCCAGTACTTC. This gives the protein CVSSPTGQQMGKETQYF.

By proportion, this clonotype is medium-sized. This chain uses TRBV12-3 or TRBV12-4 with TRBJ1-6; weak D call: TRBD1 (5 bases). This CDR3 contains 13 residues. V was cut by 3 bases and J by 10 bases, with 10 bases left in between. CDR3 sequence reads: CASSLTAGSPLHF. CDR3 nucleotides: TGTGCCAGCAGTTTGACAGCGGGGTCACCCCTCCACTTT.

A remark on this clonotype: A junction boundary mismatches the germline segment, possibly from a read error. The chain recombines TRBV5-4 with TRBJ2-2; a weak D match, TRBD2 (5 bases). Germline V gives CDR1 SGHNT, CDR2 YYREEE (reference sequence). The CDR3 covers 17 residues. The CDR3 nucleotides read TGTGCCAGCAGCTTGGGTGGTAGCCAGTCCATCACCGGGGAGTTGTTTTTT. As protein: CASSLGGSQSITGELFF.